This T cell receptor beta chain was observed in a study of T cells in localized non-small cell lung cancer (TCRdb year 2020). As for the study more broadly: The study examined T cell repertoires in roughly 240 patients with early-stage NSCLC and compared tumors with uninvolved tumor-adjacent lungs. All 250 or so NSCLC patients in the cohort were treatment-naive and had localized lung tumors that were resected. NSCLC patients had a mean age of roughly 64 years, and around 130 were male and 107 female. What the study reported, not specific to this receptor: The highest T cell clonality was observed in uninvolved tumor-adjacent lung, where clonality exceeded that of tumor, suggesting that antigenic responses were more focused in uninvolved tumor-adjacent lung. Higher T cell density in blood was associated with longer overall survival, whereas higher clonality in adjacent lung was associated with shorter survival. Because of the exploratory design, TCR variables were selected using unadjusted p-values without false-discovery rate correction. Because multi-region sequencing of the tumors was not done, intratumor heterogeneity could not be ruled out. A median of 57 of the top 100 tumor clones were detected in paired uninvolved adjacent lung, and around 27 of these tumor clones were also found among the top 100 clones of the paired uninvolved adjacent lung.

The immunoSEQ Assay was used to sequence TCR beta CDR3 regions from DNA. Per the source publication's procedure: To compute T cell density, TCR beta template counts were normalized to usable DNA, which was estimated by amplifying housekeeping genes. Richness was estimated with the preseqR package, extrapolating to 400,000 templates for PBMC samples and 120,000 templates for tissue samples. Clonality was calculated as one minus Pielou's evenness. Tissue-enriched TCRs were identified through differential abundance testing performed on productive amino-acid clonotypes, with a minimum total count of 5 and an alpha of 0.1. Repertoire overlap between compartments was quantified with the Jaccard Index and Morisita Overlap Index. GLIPH clustered TCR beta CDR3s with public tetramer-defined viral CDR3s; viral motifs required at least three viral sequences plus V-gene enrichment. Drawn from immuneACCESS, this table holds only the in-frame rearrangements with V and J called that TCRdb kept. Clones are partly lost; checked studies trace under half to an unresolved V gene and leave the rest unexplained. V and J calls and clone size are copied from that table; D and trimming were computed from the DNA. Across this sample there are some 50,000 clones, with 70% to 90% seen only once. The ten most abundant clones make up less than 20% of the sample.

CDR1 and CDR2, looked up from the germline V gene (reference sequence), are MNHEY and SMNVEV. Counted from cysteine to phenylalanine, this CDR3 has 16 amino acids. Only the CDR3 part of the read is kept: 48 bases, read in frame from the first base. The V and J ends are trimmed by 3 bases and 0 bases, leaving 9 bases between them. This clone was seen more than once but under ten times. The specificity of this receptor is unknown. No qualities accompany the bases; no much larger clone lies one base away. At diagnosis, tumor, uninvolved tumor-adjacent lung and peripheral blood were collected and then preserved as a mix of FFPE and fresh-frozen material. For TCR repertoire profiling, blood samples were analyzed as peripheral blood mononuclear cells.

The specimen was PBMCs, collected before any cancer treatment. The rearrangement joined TRBV27 to TRBJ1-6; 6 matching bases give a weak D call of TRBD1. The receptor comes from a female donor with stage II lung adenocarcinoma. The bases are TGTGCCAGCAGTTTCAGGGGAAGCTCCTATAATTCACCCCTCCACTTT. Translated, this gives CASSFRGSSYNSPLHF.